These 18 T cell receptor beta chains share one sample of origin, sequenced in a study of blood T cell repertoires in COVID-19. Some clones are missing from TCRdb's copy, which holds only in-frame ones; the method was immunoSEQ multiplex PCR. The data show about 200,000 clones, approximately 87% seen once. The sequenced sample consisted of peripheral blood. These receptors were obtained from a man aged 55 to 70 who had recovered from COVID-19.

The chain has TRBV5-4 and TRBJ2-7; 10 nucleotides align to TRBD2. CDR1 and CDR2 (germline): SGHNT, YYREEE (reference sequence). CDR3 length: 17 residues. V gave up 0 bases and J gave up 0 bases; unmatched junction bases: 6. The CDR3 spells CASSLGTSGYTSYEQYF. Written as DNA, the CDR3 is TGTGCCAGCAGCTTGGGGACTAGCGGTTATACCTCCTACGAGCAGTACTTC.

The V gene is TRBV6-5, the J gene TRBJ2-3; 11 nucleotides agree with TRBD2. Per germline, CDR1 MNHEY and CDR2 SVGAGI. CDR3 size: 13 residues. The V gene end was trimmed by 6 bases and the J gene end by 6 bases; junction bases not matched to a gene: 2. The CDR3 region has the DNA TGTGCCAGCAGGCTAGCGGGAGGTGATACGCAGTATTTT. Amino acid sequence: CASRLAGGDTQYF.

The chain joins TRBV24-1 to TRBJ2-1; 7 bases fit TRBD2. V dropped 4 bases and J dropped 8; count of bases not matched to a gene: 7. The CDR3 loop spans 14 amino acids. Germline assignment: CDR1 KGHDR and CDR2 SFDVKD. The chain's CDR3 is CATSDGGGWDEQFF. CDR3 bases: TGTGCCACCAGTGACGGGGGAGGGTGGGATGAGCAGTTCTTC.

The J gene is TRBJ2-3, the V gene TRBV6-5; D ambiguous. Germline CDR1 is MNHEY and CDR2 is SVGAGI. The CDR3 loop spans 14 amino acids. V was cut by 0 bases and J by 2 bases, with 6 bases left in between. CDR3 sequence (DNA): TGTGCCAGCAGTTACTCGCCACTCACAGATACGCAGTATTTT. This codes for CASSYSPLTDTQYF.

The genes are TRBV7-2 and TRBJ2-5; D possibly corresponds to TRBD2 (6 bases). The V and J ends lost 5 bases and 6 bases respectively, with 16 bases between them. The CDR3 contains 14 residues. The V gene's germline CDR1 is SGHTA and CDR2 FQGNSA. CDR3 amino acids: CASSPLRGGQTQYF. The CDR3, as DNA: TGTGCCAGCAGCCCCCTGCGGGGAGGACAGACCCAGTACTTC.

The CDR3 DNA sequence: TGTGCCACCAGAGACGGCGGCTCTGGGGCCAACGTCCTGACTTTC. Translating gives CATRDGGSGANVLTF. The chain joins TRBV24-1 to TRBJ2-6, with unresolved D. The CDR3 totals 15 residues. Germline V gene sequence: CDR1 KGHDR, CDR2 SFDVKD. The V and J ends lost 7 bases and 0 bases respectively, with 9 bases between them.

The DNA of the CDR3 is TGTGCCAGCAGCGGTACAGGGGGCCCTGGAAACACCATATATTTT. Residues: CASSGTGGPGNTIYF. V and J are TRBV5-5 and TRBJ1-3, with 9 bases matching TRBD1. J lost 2 bases, V lost 4 bases, and 4 bases had no gene match. The germline gives CDR1 SGHKS, CDR2 YYEKEE (reference sequence). The CDR3 contains 15 residues.

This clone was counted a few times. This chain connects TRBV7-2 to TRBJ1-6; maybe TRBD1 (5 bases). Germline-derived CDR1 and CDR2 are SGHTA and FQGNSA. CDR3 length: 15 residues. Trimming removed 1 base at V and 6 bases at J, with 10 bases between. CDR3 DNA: TGTGCCAGCAGCTTAGAGACAGTGGGTAATTCACCCCTCCACTTT. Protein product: CASSLETVGNSPLHF.

The CDR3 sequence is CASSSLRRDSLSGANVLTF. For the CDR3, the DNA is TGTGCCAGCAGCTCCCTTCGTCGGGACAGCCTCTCTGGGGCCAACGTCCTGACTTTC. The chain is built from TRBV7-2 and TRBJ2-6, with TRBD1 identical over 7 bases. The CDR3 length is 19 residues. V was pared by 4 bases and J by 0 bases, with 12 bases of the junction left unmatched. Germline assignment: CDR1 SGHTA and CDR2 FQGNSA.

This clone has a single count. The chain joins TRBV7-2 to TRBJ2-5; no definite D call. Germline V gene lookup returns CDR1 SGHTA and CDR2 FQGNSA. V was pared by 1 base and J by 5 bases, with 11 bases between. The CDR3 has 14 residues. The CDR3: CASSLVAGEETQYF. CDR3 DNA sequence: TGTGCCAGCAGCTTAGTAGCTGGCGAGGAGACCCAGTACTTC. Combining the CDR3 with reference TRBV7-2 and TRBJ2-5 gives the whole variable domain GAGVSQSPSNKVTEKGKDVELRCDPISGHTALYWYRQSLGQGLEFLIYFQGNSAPDKSGLPSDRFSAERTGGSVSTLTIQRTQQEDSAVYLCASSLVAGEETQYFGPGTRLLVL.

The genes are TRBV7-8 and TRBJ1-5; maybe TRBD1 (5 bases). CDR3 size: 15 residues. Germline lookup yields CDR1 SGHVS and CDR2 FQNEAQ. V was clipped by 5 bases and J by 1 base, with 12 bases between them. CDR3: CASSRGGGSNQPQHF. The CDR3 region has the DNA TGTGCCAGCAGCCGCGGGGGAGGGAGCAATCAGCCCCAGCATTTT.

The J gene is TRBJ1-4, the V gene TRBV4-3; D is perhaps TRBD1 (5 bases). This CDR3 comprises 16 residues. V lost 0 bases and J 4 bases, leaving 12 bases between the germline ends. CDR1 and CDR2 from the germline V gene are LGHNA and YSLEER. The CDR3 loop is CASSQDRPGFNEKLFF. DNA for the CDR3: TGCGCCAGCAGCCAAGATCGGCCAGGGTTTAATGAAAAACTGTTTTTT.

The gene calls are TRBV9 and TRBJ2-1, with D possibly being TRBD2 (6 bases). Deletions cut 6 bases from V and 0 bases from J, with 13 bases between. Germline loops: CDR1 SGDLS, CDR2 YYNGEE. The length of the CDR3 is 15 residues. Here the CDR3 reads CASNWAGSSYNEQFF. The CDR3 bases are TGTGCCAGCAACTGGGCGGGGAGCTCCTACAATGAGCAGTTCTTC.

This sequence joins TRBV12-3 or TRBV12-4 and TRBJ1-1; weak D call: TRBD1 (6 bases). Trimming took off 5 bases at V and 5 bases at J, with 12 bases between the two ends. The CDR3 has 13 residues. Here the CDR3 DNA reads TGTGCCAGCAGTACCTCAGGGGTGACTGAAGCTTTCTTT. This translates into CASSTSGVTEAFF.

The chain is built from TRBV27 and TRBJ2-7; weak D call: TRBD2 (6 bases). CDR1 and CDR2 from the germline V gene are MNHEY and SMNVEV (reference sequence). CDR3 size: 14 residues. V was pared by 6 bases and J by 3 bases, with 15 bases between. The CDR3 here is CASSRGAGRYEQYF. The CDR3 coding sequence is TGTGCCAGCAGCCGCGGGGCAGGCCGCTACGAGCAGTACTTC.

Here the CDR3 DNA reads TGTGCCAGCAGTGTTAGGACTAATAATTCACCCCTCCACTTT. Translating it yields CASSVRTNNSPLHF. This sequence joins TRBV2 and TRBJ1-6; D gene unclear. The CDR3 covers 14 residues. Germline V lookup: CDR1 SNHLY, CDR2 FYNNEI. V lost 4 bases to trimming and J lost 5 bases, with 9 bases between them.

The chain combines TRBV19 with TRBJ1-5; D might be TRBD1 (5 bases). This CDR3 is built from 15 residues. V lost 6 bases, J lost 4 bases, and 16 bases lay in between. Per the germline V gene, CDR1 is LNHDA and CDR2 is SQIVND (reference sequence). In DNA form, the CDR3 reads TGTGCCAGTAGCCCTCCCGGGGGTCCGAATCAGCCCCAGCATTTT. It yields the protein CASSPPGGPNQPQHF.

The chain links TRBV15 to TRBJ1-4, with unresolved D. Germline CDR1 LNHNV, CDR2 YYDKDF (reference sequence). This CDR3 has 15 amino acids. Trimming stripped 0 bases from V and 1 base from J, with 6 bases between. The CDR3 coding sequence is TGTGCCACCAGCAGAGATCGGTTAACTAATGAAAAACTGTTTTTT. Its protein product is CATSRDRLTNEKLFF.